The TCR beta chain described here comes from a study of spatial heterogeneity in lung cancer. The wider study: The study observed each unique TCR and UMI combination more than ten times on average in raw reads.

Time point of the sample: sample taken at primary tumor resection. Without sorting, whole RNA was sequenced from tumor, nontumor lung or frozen PBMC. Germline V gene lookup returns CDR1 SQVTM and CDR2 ANQGSEA. V gave up 5 bases and J gave up 3 bases; unmatched junction bases: 1. This CDR3 has 12 amino acids. Using its own MiXCR run on the 5' RACE reads, TCRdb lists one record per CDR3 protein. The sample contains about 92,000 distinct CDR3 sequences, roughly 12% of which appear only once. The V gene is TRBV29-1, the J gene TRBJ2-5; 9 bases agree with TRBD2. This specimen was PBMCs, taken at surgery. The sequence was collected from a male donor with early-stage non-small cell lung cancer. CDR3 residues: CSVRLAEETQYF. Here the CDR3 DNA reads TGCAGCGTTCGACTAGCGGAAGAGACCCAGTACTTC. Full variable domain (missing parts from reference TRBV29-1 and TRBJ2-5): SAVISQKPSRDICQRGTSLTIQCQVDSQVTMMFWYRQQPGQSLTLIATANQGSEATYESGFVIDKFPISRPNLTFSTLTVSNMSPEDSSIYLCSVRLAEETQYFGPGTRLLVL.